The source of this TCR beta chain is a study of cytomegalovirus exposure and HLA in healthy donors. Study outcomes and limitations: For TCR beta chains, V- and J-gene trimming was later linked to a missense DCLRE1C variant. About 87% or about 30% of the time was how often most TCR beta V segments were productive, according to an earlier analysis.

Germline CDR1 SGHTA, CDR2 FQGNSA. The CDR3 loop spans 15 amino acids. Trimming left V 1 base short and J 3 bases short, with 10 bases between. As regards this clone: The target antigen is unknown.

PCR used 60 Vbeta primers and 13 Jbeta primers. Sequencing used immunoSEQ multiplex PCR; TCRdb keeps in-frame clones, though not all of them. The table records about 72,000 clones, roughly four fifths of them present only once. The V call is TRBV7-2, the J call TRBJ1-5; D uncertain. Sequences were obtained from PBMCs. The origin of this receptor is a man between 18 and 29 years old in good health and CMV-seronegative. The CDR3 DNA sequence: TGTGCCAGCAGCTTAGTCTCGGGAGACAATCAGCCCCAGCATTTT. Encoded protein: CASSLVSGDNQPQHF.